A selection of T cell receptor beta chains follows, all from one sample in a study of circulating and synovial CD4+ cells in juvenile arthritis. Produced via immunoSEQ multiplex PCR; TCRdb's table is partial and in-frame only. This sample has 30,000 to 40,000 clones, with nearly 95% found just once. The sequencing input was CD4+ T cells from blood. These receptors all stem from a human donor with juvenile idiopathic arthritis. Both conserved end residues are part of each CDR3. A D gene is named only where the DNA matches it firmly. Size is stated for part of the rows, as once, few or many counts, or as a class when the clone is expanded.

size	V	D	J	DNA	CDR3
.	TRBV7-2	TRBD2	TRBJ2-7	TGTGCCAGCAGCTTAGCGAAGCGGGAGACCTACGAGCAGTACTTC	CASSLAKRETYEQYF
few	TRBV19	TRBD1	TRBJ1-5	TGTGCCAGTAGTACGACAGGGAGCAATCAGCCCCAGCATTTT	CASSTTGSNQPQHF
.	TRBV9	.	TRBJ1-1	TGTGCCAGCAGCGTGTATCCGGGAACTGAAGCTTTCTTT	CASSVYPGTEAFF
.	TRBV19	TRBD1	TRBJ2-7	TGTGCCAGTAGTACCGGGACAGGGGGCTGGGAGCAGTACTTC	CASSTGTGGWEQYF
.	TRBV19	TRBD2	TRBJ2-1	TGTGCCACCGGACGGGGGGTCGCAATGGTGAATGAGCAGTTCTTC	CATGRGVAMVNEQFF
once	TRBV30	.	TRBJ1-6	TGTGCCTGGGGGAGGGGAGGGAAAGCCACCTATAATTCACCCCTCCACTTT	CAWGRGGKATYNSPLHF
.	TRBV11-2	TRBD1	TRBJ2-7	TGTGCCAGCAGTTCCGGGACAGGGTATTTTTACGAGCAGTACTTC	CASSSGTGYFYEQYF
.	TRBV28	TRBD1	TRBJ2-7	TGTGCCAGCCGGGACAGTATCTCCTACGAGCAGTACTTC	CASRDSISYEQYF
.	TRBV5-6	.	TRBJ2-3	TGTGCCAGCAGCTCCATGACAGCCTCCACAGATACGCAGTATTTT	CASSSMTASTDTQYF
.	TRBV11-2	TRBD1	TRBJ1-1	TGTGCCAGCAGCTGGAGGGGACAGGTCAACACTGAAGCTTTCTTT	CASSWRGQVNTEAFF
.	TRBV4-2	.	TRBJ1-2	TGTGCCAGCAGCCAAGATGCGGCCGGGGTCGTCCTCTATGGCTACACCTTC	CASSQDAAGVVLYGYTF
.	TRBV7-2	TRBD1	TRBJ1-4	TGTGCCAGCAGCCCGGCGACAGGGGGTAGGAAAAAACTGTTTTTT	CASSPATGGRKKLFF
.	TRBV5-1	TRBD2	TRBJ2-3	TGCGCCAGCATGGGTCGAGCGGGAGGGAGTATAGATACGCAGTATTTT	CASMGRAGGSIDTQYF
once	TRBV7-2	TRBD1	TRBJ2-7	TGTGCCAGCAGCCGAGAGCCGGGACAGGGGAGCGAGCAGTACTTC	CASSREPGQGSEQYF
.	TRBV7-9	TRBD1	TRBJ2-7	TGTGCCAGCAGCCACGGGGACAGGGTTACCCGGGAGCAGTACTTC	CASSHGDRVTREQYF
.	TRBV18	.	TRBJ1-3	TGTGCCAGCTCACCACCGAACGGCTCTGGAAACACCATATATTTT	CASSPPNGSGNTIYF
.	TRBV20-1	.	TRBJ1-1	TGCAGTGCTAGAGGGCAGGGTGAAGCTTTCTTT	CSARGQGEAFF
.	TRBV28	TRBD2	TRBJ2-1	TGTGCCAGCAGTTTCGCGGGGGGGCCGGATGAGCAGTTCTTC	CASSFAGGPDEQFF
.	TRBV28	.	TRBJ1-2	TGTGCCAGCAGTCCCCAGACAGGTTACACCTTC	CASSPQTGYTF
few	TRBV10-2	.	TRBJ1-3	TGCGCCAGCAGTGAGGCCCCCACAGGAGTTGGAAACACCATATATTTT	CASSEAPTGVGNTIYF
.	TRBV7-9	TRBD1	TRBJ1-2	TGTGCCAGCAGCTTAGCCGGGACAGGGGCAAACTATGGCTACACCTTC	CASSLAGTGANYGYTF
.	TRBV4-2	.	TRBJ1-1	TGTGCCAGCAGCCACCGGGGAGCCGACATGAACACTGAAGCTTTCTTT	CASSHRGADMNTEAFF
.	TRBV6-5	.	TRBJ2-7	TGTGCCAGCAGTTCCTCCGGGACACCCTACGAGCAGTACTTC	CASSSSGTPYEQYF
.	TRBV18	TRBD1	TRBJ1-4	TGTGCCAGCTCGCGGGGGAGAGGACAGGGTATCGGAGTCGAAAAACTGTTTTTT	CASSRGRGQGIGVEKLFF
.	TRBV6-1	TRBD1	TRBJ1-5	TGTGCCAGCAGGGTGACAGGGAATAGCAATCAGCCCCAGCATTTT	CASRVTGNSNQPQHF
.	TRBV25-1	TRBD1	TRBJ2-7	TGTGCCAGCAGTGAAGGCCCAGGGGGCTACGAGCAGTACTTC	CASSEGPGGYEQYF
.	TRBV19	.	TRBJ2-2	TGTGCCAGTAGACCCCGGGGTCCTATGTTCGCCGGGGAGCTGTTTTTT	CASRPRGPMFAGELFF
.	TRBV19	TRBD2	TRBJ2-7	TGTGCCAGTCCCCCCCGTCGACTAGCGGGAGATCCCCTCTACGAGCAGTACTTC	CASPPRRLAGDPLYEQYF